Sequencing of this TCR beta chain was carried out in a study of Tregs in tolerant kidney transplant recipients. Whole-study findings and limits: No direct test of biological reproducibility was done here. Expanding Tregs on activated donor B cells appeared to best identify donor-specific TCRbeta clones.

Concerning this clone: Antigen: not known.

The method was immunoSEQ multiplex PCR; TCRdb's version includes in-frame clones alone and lacks a portion of them. This sample has about 94,000 clones, with 80% to 95% found just once. Germline assignment: CDR1 SGHRS and CDR2 YFSETQ. The V gene lost 3 bases and the J gene lost 2 bases, with 7 bases spanning the gap. CDR3 length: 13 amino acids. This TCR was recovered from a human donor who received a combined kidney and bone marrow transplant. Sequencing was performed on CD4+ T cells from blood, taken before the transplant. The V gene is TRBV5-1, the J gene TRBJ2-3, with D possibly being TRBD2 (6 bases). The CDR3, as DNA: TGCGCCAGCAGCTCGGGAGCCACAGATACGCAGTATTTT. It codes for CASSSGATDTQYF.